This TCR beta chain was retrieved from a study of cytomegalovirus exposure and HLA in healthy donors. Details on this clone: Its antigen is undetermined.

The PCR ran on 60 Vbeta and 13 Jbeta primers. This table comes from immunoSEQ multiplex PCR, and its TCRdb copy is limited to in-frame clones, with some not included. This table holds 60,000 or so clones, around 79% found once. Study conclusions and caveats: Prior analysis indicated that the majority of TCR beta V segments exhibited productivity approximately 90% or approximately 30% of the time. Most TCR sequences were rare, but some public TCRs occurred in many donors.

Per the germline V gene, CDR1 is SGDLS and CDR2 is YYNGEE. This CDR3 spans 15 amino acids. V lost 2 bases, J lost 3 bases, and 15 bases lay in between. The gene calls are TRBV9 and TRBJ2-7; TRBD1 might be the D (6 bases). This sequence was found in a female donor in good health and CMV-seronegative. Sequencing input: PBMCs. The CDR3 nucleotides are TGTGCCAGCAGCGTGGACAGCTCTACAAGCTACGAGCAGTACTTC. As protein: CASSVDSSTSYEQYF.